This TCR beta chain was obtained from a study of human versus mouse CDR3 diversity and MHC coevolution. Sequencing used immunoSEQ multiplex PCR; TCRdb keeps in-frame clones, though not all of them. The profile shows roughly 80,000 clones, around 93% of them singletons. Germline V lookup: CDR1 SEHNR, CDR2 FQNEAQ (reference sequence). The CDR3 sequence is 16 residues long. J gave up 4 bases and V 5 bases, and 14 bases lay outside the gene matches. This sequence originates from a person aged 25 to 75 in good health. Sequenced material: naive CD4+ T cells from blood. Subset: CD45RO-negative CD62L-positive naive CD4 T cells. The V and J genes are TRBV7-9 and TRBJ2-7, with 7 bases identical to TRBD1. CDR3 sequence: CASSPGGGRAEYEQYF. The CDR3 coding sequence is TGTGCCAGCAGCCCAGGGGGTGGGCGGGCGGAGTACGAGCAGTACTTC.